The source of this T cell receptor beta chain is a study of human T cells and chemical hapten exposure (dated by TCRdb to the early 2020s). Background on the whole study: For sensitization, 2% DPC in acetone was applied to a roughly 2 cm by roughly 2 cm area of upper inner arm skin. Most of the patients in the cohort were female, and the cohort covered alopecia areata with under or over 50% scalp involvement, alopecia totalis and alopecia universalis. Peripheral blood TCR repertoire changes were tracked in vivo in alopecia patients during primary and secondary sensitization to the hapten diphenylcyclopropenone (DPC). Libraries were combined into a pool for sequencing, and differences in TCR yield between samples came mainly from small differences in library volumes within the pool. Throughout the study period of 20 to 30 weeks, patients also received therapeutic DPC doses to the scalp every week. For TCR sequencing, blood came from approximately 29 alopecia patients at anywhere from one to four time points (pre-sensitization, 2, 6 and 24 weeks). Patient blood was sampled pre-sensitization (week 0) and at 2, 6 and about 24 weeks after DPC sensitization. Patch testing on the upper back used Finn chambers containing 0.01% DPC, with scoring done after 6 days according to International Contact Dermatitis Research Group standards.

CDR1 and CDR2, looked up from the germline V gene (reference sequence), are LGHDT and YNNKEL. The CDR3 holds 14 amino acids from the cysteine to the phenylalanine. Only the CDR3 region is kept as DNA, spanning 42 bases read in frame from base 1. V is cut by 0 bases and J by 4 bases, and the space between the germline ends is 9 bases. For this clonotype: Its antigen target is currently unknown. One base away there is no much larger clone; base qualities are not given.

Overall study results and their limits: A positive correlation was found between the number of PT1 expanded TCRs and patch test score, with significance reached at thresholds 8, 16 and 32 but not 4. Repeated subsampling changed both the strength of the expansion versus patch-test correlation and the threshold at which that correlation became significant. The number of TCRs above 1 in 1000 frequency did not change with DPC sensitization; there was no evidence of global repertoire structure alterations. Compared with pre-sensitization or healthy control sets, expanded TCRs formed significantly more large CDR3 similarity clusters, which is consistent with antigen-driven responses. Because all patients had alopecia, a presumed autoimmune disease, the immune response of the patients might differ from that of healthy individuals.

The library was generated by RACE. The reads were generated on a NextSeq 500. Library preparation attached unique molecular identifiers to individual cDNA molecules for quantitative, reproducible TCR counting. Each blood RNA sample was used to sequence both TCR alpha and TCR beta chains. Per the original workflow: The median number of TCRs per sample was 95,638, ranging from about 20,000 to 690,600. The Decombinator software suite was used to annotate the V, J and CDR3 of the TCR reads. To make PS versus PT1 abundance plots, every sample was subsampled to the same number of TCRs (28,000). TCRs were defined as expanded if absent before sensitization and observed at least eight times at the 2-week time point. Using fastp trimming at Q25 and MiXCR clonotype assembly, TCRdb reanalyzed the public sequencing data and kept in-frame beta chains. Identical CDR3 proteins give one entry, which carries the most common genes and DNA. It is TCRdb's table, rather than the study itself, that gives the V and J calls and clone size. This sample is represented by more than 85,000 distinct CDR3 sequences; 30% to 35% of them were singletons. Clones ranked in the top ten supply around 2.8% of the sample.

The time point label of this sample denotes: patch test 3, about 24 weeks after DPC sensitization. In light of the paper, this sample's treatment or condition label describes: therapeutic diphenylcyclopropenone sensitization with weekly scalp DPC. Blood at each patch-test visit was drawn before the patch test was applied. Eligible patients were aged 18 to 70, diagnosed with alopecia, deemed suitable for DPC therapy, and excluded if pregnant. Unfractionated whole blood was collected in Tempus Blood RNA tubes, and total RNA was extracted from that blood. The chain employs TRBV3-1 and TRBJ2-5, with the D gene not confidently named. The specimen comprised whole blood, sampled in connection with sensitization to the hapten diphenylcyclopropenone (DPC). This receptor was taken from a man aged 40-49 years with alopecia areata. Some clones in this sample may be carry-over from other donors' samples. The DNA is as follows: TGTGCCAGCAGCCAAGATATGGGCACAGAGACCCAGTACTTC. It specifies CASSQDMGTETQYF.